This paragraph reports one TCR beta chain. The target antigen is unknown. The sample comes from a study of cytomegalovirus exposure and HLA in healthy donors. Notes on the study in general: There were under 200 TCR beta chains listed as cytomegalovirus-associated.

Method: immunoSEQ multiplex PCR; TCRdb's copy keeps in-frame clones and lacks some. In the table there are about 120,000 clones, more than 75% of which are singletons. The CDR3 covers 18 residues. Germline V gives CDR1 LGHNA, CDR2 YNFKEQ. V shed 1 base and J 7 bases; nucleotides not matched to a gene: 17. This clonotype was obtained from a woman under 30 in good health and CMV-seropositive. V usage is TRBV4-2 and J usage is TRBJ1-2; TRBD1 matches 8 bases. The sample taken for sequencing was PBMCs. CDR3 sequence reads: CASSQGRGTGQGVSGYTF. CDR3 nucleotides: TGTGCCAGCAGCCAAGGTAGGGGTACTGGACAGGGAGTATCTGGCTACACCTTC.